A selection of T cell receptor beta chains follows, all from one sample in a study of beta chain features in type 1 diabetes. Sequencing was performed with immunoSEQ multiplex PCR; in TCRdb, only in-frame clones are kept and a portion is missing. In the table there are hundreds of thousands of clones, 13% of which are singletons. The specimen was naive CD4+ T cells from blood. The receptors were gathered from a man younger than 35 with type 1 diabetes. The CDR3 runs from the conserved cysteine through the conserved F or W. Each record gives: clone size, D gene, V gene, J gene, CDR3 DNA, CDR3 protein. A D gene is named only where the DNA matches it firmly. Clone size appears in some rows only: once, few, many, or a class for an expanded clone.

abundance: -
d_gene: TRBD1
v_gene: TRBV10-2
j_gene: TRBJ1-2
CDR3nt: TGCGCCAGCAAAGTACAGGGGAACTATGGCTACACCTTC
CDR3aa: CASKVQGNYGYTF

abundance: few
d_gene: -
v_gene: TRBV6-5
j_gene: TRBJ2-7
CDR3nt: TGTGCCAGCAGTTACCTGGGGCGCGAGCAGTACTTC
CDR3aa: CASSYLGREQYF

abundance: few
d_gene: -
v_gene: TRBV30
j_gene: TRBJ1-2
CDR3nt: TGTGCCTGGATTACCCAGGAGGTGATCTATGGCTACACCTTC
CDR3aa: CAWITQEVIYGYTF

abundance: -
d_gene: -
v_gene: TRBV28
j_gene: TRBJ2-7
CDR3nt: TGTGCCAGCAGTTTACTGAAGGGCGGGCAGTACTTC
CDR3aa: CASSLLKGGQYF

abundance: few
d_gene: TRBD1
v_gene: TRBV14
j_gene: TRBJ1-4
CDR3nt: TGTGCCAGCAGCCCGACAGGGGGGTTTAGAGAAAAACTGTTTTTT
CDR3aa: CASSPTGGFREKLFF

abundance: few
d_gene: -
v_gene: TRBV6-1
j_gene: TRBJ2-2
CDR3nt: TGTGCCAGCAGTGAACGGCGTCTCTCTACCGGGGAGCTGTTTTTT
CDR3aa: CASSERRLSTGELFF

abundance: -
d_gene: -
v_gene: TRBV4-1
j_gene: TRBJ2-1
CDR3nt: TGCGCCAGCAGCCAAGATAGGGACAATGAGCAGTTCTTC
CDR3aa: CASSQDRDNEQFF

abundance: -
d_gene: TRBD2
v_gene: TRBV11-2
j_gene: TRBJ2-5
CDR3nt: TGTGCCAGCAGCTTTCCGACTAGCGGAGAAGAGACCCAGTACTTC
CDR3aa: CASSFPTSGEETQYF

abundance: -
d_gene: -
v_gene: TRBV12-5
j_gene: TRBJ2-6
CDR3nt: TGTGCTAGTGGTTTGGTCGCCCCCGCAGGGTCTGGGGCCAACGTCCTGACTTTC
CDR3aa: CASGLVAPAGSGANVLTF

abundance: few
d_gene: -
v_gene: TRBV9
j_gene: TRBJ2-1
CDR3nt: TGTGCCAGCAGCGTAGTGTGGGGGATACTGAGCAGCTGGAATGAGCAGTTCTTC
CDR3aa: CASSVVWGILSSWNEQFF

abundance: -
d_gene: -
v_gene: TRBV6-6
j_gene: TRBJ2-3
CDR3nt: TGTGCCAGCACCCCCCCGAGGTCCTCCCATACGCAGTATTTT
CDR3aa: CASTPPRSSHTQYF

abundance: few
d_gene: -
v_gene: TRBV2
j_gene: TRBJ1-1
CDR3nt: TGTGCCAGCATACTGGGGATGGAAAACACTGAAGCTTTCTTT
CDR3aa: CASILGMENTEAFF

abundance: few
d_gene: -
v_gene: TRBV10-3
j_gene: TRBJ1-6
CDR3nt: TGTGCCATCAGCCGGGGGGTAAATAATTCACCCCTCCACTTT
CDR3aa: CAISRGVNNSPLHF

abundance: few
d_gene: -
v_gene: TRBV5-1
j_gene: TRBJ2-5
CDR3nt: TGCGCCAGCAGGGGGACTCAACAAGAGACCCAGTACTTC
CDR3aa: CASRGTQQETQYF

abundance: -
d_gene: -
v_gene: TRBV30
j_gene: TRBJ2-3
CDR3nt: TGTGCCTGGAGTGAGGGGGAAATACGGGATACGCAGTATTTT
CDR3aa: CAWSEGEIRDTQYF

abundance: -
d_gene: -
v_gene: TRBV18
j_gene: TRBJ1-5
CDR3nt: TGTGCCAGCTCACCAATGAGTGGGTCCGGTCAGCCCCAGCATTTT
CDR3aa: CASSPMSGSGQPQHF

abundance: many
d_gene: TRBD1
v_gene: TRBV10-3
j_gene: TRBJ1-3
CDR3nt: TGTGCCACGACAGGGAGCTCTGGAAACACCATATATTTT
CDR3aa: CATTGSSGNTIYF